The clone carrying this TCR beta chain was observed at least ten times. Time point reported: newly diagnosed GD, antithyroid drugs for less than 3 months. RNA from PBMCs was the source of the TCR library. Both iRepertoire HTBI primers and Arm-PCR of CDR3 regions were used to build the TCR beta libraries. TCRdb processed the multiplex PCR reads anew with MiXCR; each CDR3 protein has one entry. The sample contains 410,000 or so distinct CDR3 sequences, about 16% of which appear only once. This sample is drawn from a study of regulatory T cells in long-lasting Graves disease. This sample was shared with a second study, whose subject was T cells in Graves' hyperthyroidism and ophthalmopathy. From that report: Carried out on the TCR CDR3, a first-round RT-PCR used the HTBI primer set.

Sample: peripheral blood mononuclear cells (PBMCs), taken at new diagnosis, from a patient treated with antithyroid drugs. The sequence was obtained from a woman aged 30 to 39 with Graves disease.

In DNA, the CDR3 is TGTGCCAGCAGCTTAATTTCAGATACGCAGTATTTT. Amino acids: CASSLISDTQYF. The rearrangement joins TRBV7-3 to TRBJ2-3; the D is unclear. CDR1 and CDR2 (germline): SGHTA, FQGTGA. The CDR3 is 12 residues long. V was cut by 1 base and J by 4 bases, with 3 bases left in between.